This T cell receptor beta chain was recovered during a study of cytomegalovirus exposure and HLA in healthy donors. Study results and limitations: Prediction of most subjects' HLA-A and HLA-B alleles by TCR beta sequences was reportedly accurate. Segments of the TCR beta V type were, in most cases, productive about 87% or about 30% of the time in an earlier analysis. The authors listed 150 or so TCR beta chains as cytomegalovirus-associated. In vitro testing confirmed a few CMV-associated chains as specific for CMV antigens.

Use of 60 Vbeta and 13 Jbeta primers characterized the PCR. Only in-frame clones appear in the TCRdb table, and some are missing; sequencing was by immunoSEQ multiplex PCR. This repertoire shows 65,000 or so clones, 60% to 80% found once; its top ten account for 2.5% to 3.5%. Concerning this clone itself: Its antigen is still unknown.

Germline trimming cut 0 bases from V and 12 bases from J; bases unmatched to any gene: 14. The CDR3 has 17 amino acids. CDR1 MNHEY and CDR2 SMNVEV come from the germline V gene (reference sequence). This clonotype originated in a woman in her thirties or forties in good health and CMV-seropositive. Sequenced sample: PBMCs. This sequence joins TRBV27 and TRBJ1-6; 7 nucleotides agree with TRBD1. The chain's CDR3 is CASSLSPVQGPSGPLHF. As DNA, the CDR3 is TGTGCCAGCAGTTTATCCCCCGTACAGGGGCCAAGTGGACCCCTCCACTTT.